This note documents a single T cell receptor beta chain sequence. Its antigen is not known. This sample stems from a study of T cell responses to AZD1222 COVID-19 vaccine. Study results and limitations: Unmutated regions of variants are reportedly targeted by nearly half of spike-specific TCRs.

Repertoires were generated with immunoSEQ multiplex PCR, while TCRdb's copy carries only in-frame clones and drops some. The data hold around 190,000 clones, with almost 90% observed a single time. This receptor was obtained from an adult who received the AZD1222 COVID-19 vaccine. The specimen was peripheral blood, collected 28 days after the second AZD1222 dose.

The CDR3: CASSLMLAFDEQFF. The CDR3 nucleotides are TGTGCCAGCAGCTTAATGCTAGCTTTCGATGAGCAGTTCTTC. The rearrangement joins TRBV11-2 to TRBJ2-1; weak D call: TRBD2 (5 bases). The CDR3 covers 14 residues. Per the germline V gene, CDR1 is SGHAT and CDR2 is FQNNGV. The V gene lost 2 bases and the J gene lost 8 bases, with 13 bases spanning the gap.